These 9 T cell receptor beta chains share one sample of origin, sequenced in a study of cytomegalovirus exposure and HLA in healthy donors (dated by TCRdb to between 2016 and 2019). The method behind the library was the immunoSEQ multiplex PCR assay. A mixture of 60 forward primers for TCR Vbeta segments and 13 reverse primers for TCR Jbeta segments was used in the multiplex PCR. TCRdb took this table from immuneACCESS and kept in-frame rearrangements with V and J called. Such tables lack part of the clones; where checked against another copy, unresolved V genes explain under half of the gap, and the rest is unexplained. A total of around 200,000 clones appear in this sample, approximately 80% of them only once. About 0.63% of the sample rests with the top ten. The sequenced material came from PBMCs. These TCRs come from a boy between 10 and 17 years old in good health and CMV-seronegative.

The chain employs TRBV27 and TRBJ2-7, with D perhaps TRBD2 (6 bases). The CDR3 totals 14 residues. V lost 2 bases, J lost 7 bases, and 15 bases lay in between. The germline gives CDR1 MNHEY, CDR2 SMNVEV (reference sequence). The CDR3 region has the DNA TGTGCCAGCAGTTTAAGAGGACACGCGGGGGAGCAGTACTTC. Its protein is CASSLRGHAGEQYF.

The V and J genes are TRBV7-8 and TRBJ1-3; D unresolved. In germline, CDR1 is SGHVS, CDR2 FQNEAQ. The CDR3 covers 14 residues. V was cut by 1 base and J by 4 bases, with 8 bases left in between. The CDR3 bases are TGTGCCAGCAGCTTAGGAGGGCCCGGAAACACCATATATTTT. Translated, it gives CASSLGGPGNTIYF.

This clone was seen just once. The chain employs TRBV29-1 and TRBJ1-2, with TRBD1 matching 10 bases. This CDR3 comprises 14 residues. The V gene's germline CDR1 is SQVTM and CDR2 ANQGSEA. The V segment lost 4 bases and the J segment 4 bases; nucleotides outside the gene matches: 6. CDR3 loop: CSVGRDRGGYGYTF. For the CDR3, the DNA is TGCAGCGTTGGACGGGACAGGGGCGGCTATGGCTACACCTTC.

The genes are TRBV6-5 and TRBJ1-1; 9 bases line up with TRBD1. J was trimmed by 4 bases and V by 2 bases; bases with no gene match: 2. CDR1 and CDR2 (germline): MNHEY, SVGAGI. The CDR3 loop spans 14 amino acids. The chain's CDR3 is CASSYGTGFTEAFF. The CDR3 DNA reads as TGTGCCAGCAGTTACGGGACAGGGTTCACTGAAGCTTTCTTT.

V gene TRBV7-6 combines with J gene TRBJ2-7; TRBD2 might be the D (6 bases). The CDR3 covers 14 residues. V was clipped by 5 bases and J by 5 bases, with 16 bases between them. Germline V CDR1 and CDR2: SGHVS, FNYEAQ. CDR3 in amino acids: CASSRGKGGDEQYF. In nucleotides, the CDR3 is TGTGCCAGCAGCCGGGGGAAGGGTGGGGACGAGCAGTACTTC.

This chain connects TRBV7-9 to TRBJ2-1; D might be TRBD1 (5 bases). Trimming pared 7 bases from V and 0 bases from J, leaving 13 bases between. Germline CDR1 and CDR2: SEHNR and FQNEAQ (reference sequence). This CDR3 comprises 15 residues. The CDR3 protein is CASTVAGSSYNEQFF. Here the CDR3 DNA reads TGTGCCAGCACCGTCGCAGGGTCCTCCTACAATGAGCAGTTCTTC. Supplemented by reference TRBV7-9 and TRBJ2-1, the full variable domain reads DTGVSQNPRHKITKRGQNVTFRCDPISEHNRLYWYRQTLGQGPEFLTYFQNEAQLEKSRLLSDRFSAERPKGSFSTLEIQRTEQGDSAMYLCASTVAGSSYNEQFFGPGTRLTVL.

The CDR3 DNA follows: TGTGCCAGCAGCCCCGGACTAGCGGGAGGATTTAATGAGCAGTTCTTC. Protein sequence: CASSPGLAGGFNEQFF. V and J are TRBV7-6 and TRBJ2-1; 14 bases fit TRBD2. The CDR3 covers 16 residues. The germline V gene has CDR1 SGHVS and CDR2 FNYEAQ. Trimming at V came to 5 bases and at J to 7 bases, leaving 7 bases not matched to a gene.

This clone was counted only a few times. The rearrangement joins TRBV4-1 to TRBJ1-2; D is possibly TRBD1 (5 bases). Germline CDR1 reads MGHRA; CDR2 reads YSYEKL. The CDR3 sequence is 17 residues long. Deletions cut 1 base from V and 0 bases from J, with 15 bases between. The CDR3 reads CASSQAAGTTSNYGYTF. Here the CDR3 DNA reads TGCGCCAGCAGCCAAGCGGCCGGGACTACTTCTAACTATGGCTACACCTTC.

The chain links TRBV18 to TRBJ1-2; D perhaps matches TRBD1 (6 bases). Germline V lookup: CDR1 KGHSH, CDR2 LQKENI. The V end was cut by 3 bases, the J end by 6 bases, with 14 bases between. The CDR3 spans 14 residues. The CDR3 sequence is CASSPRGYSDGYTF. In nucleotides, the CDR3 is TGTGCCAGCTCACCCAGGGGCTACAGCGATGGCTACACCTTC.